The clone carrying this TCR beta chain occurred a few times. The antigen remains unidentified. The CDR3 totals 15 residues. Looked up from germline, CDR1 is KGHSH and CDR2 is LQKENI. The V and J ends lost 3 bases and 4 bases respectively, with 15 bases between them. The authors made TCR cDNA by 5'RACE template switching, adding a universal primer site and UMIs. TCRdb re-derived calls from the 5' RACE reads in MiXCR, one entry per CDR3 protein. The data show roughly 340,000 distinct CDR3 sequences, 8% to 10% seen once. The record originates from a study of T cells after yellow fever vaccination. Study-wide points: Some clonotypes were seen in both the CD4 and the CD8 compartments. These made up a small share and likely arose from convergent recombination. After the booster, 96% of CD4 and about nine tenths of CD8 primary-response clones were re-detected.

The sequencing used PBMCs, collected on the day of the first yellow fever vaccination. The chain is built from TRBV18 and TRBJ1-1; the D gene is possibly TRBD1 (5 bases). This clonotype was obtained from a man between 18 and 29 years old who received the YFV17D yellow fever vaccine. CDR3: CASSPGRAGPTEAFF. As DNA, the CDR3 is TGTGCCAGCTCACCGGGTCGGGCAGGGCCCACTGAAGCTTTCTTT.